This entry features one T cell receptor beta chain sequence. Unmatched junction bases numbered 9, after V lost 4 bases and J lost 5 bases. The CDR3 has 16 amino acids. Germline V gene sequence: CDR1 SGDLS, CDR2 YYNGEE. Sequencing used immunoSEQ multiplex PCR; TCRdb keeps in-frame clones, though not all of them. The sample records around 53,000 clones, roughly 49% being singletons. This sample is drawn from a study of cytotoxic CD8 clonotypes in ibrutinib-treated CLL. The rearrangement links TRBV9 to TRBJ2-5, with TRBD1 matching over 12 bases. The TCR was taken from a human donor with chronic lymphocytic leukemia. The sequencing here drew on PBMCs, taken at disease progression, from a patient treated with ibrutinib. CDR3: CASSTGTGGHAETQYF. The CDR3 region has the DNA TGTGCCAGCAGCACCGGGACAGGGGGCCATGCGGAGACCCAGTACTTC.